This is a list of T cell receptor beta chains from one sample in a study of shared clonotypes between healthy human individuals. Only in-frame clones appear in the TCRdb table, and some are missing; sequencing was by immunoSEQ multiplex PCR. In the table there are 2 million to 2.5 million clones, more than 85% of which are singletons. Sequencing used naive CD4+ T cells from PBMCs. The receptors here all came from a man aged 18 to 29 in good health. Some clones in this sample may be carry-over from other donors' samples. Both conserved end residues are part of each CDR3. The order of the fields is D gene, clone size, J gene, V gene, CDR3 DNA, CDR3 protein. The D gene is left open where the match is weak. Only part of the rows carry a size: once, few, many, or a class if the clone is expanded.

>-|-|TRBJ2-6|TRBV6-6
TGTGCCAGTTCATCGTCGTCCTCTGGGGCCAACGTCCTGACTTTC
CASSSSSSGANVLTF
>TRBD1|-|TRBJ1-6|TRBV5-6
TGTGCCAGCAGCTTAGGGACAGGGGTAGGAAATTCACCCCTCCACTTT
CASSLGTGVGNSPLHF
>-|-|TRBJ1-3|TRBV28
TGTGCCAGCAGTGCGGACAGCTCTGGAAACACCATATATTTT
CASSADSSGNTIYF
>-|-|TRBJ2-2|TRBV6-6
TGTGCCAGCAGTTTCGGTTCTGCGAGGACCGGGGAGCTGTTTTTT
CASSFGSARTGELFF
>TRBD2|-|TRBJ2-3|TRBV11-2
TGTGCCAGCAGCCCCGTAGCGGGACCCTTGCTCACAGATACGCAGTATTTT
CASSPVAGPLLTDTQYF
>-|-|TRBJ1-3|TRBV28
TGTGCCAGCAGTTTACACGTCGCCTCTGGAAACACCATATATTTT
CASSLHVASGNTIYF
>-|-|TRBJ1-2|TRBV7-2
TGTGCCAGCAGCCTCCGACAGGACTCCTATGGCTACACCTTC
CASSLRQDSYGYTF
>-|-|TRBJ2-5|TRBV2
TGTGCCAGCAGTGATACGGCACTCGATGGGGGGACCCAGTACTTC
CASSDTALDGGTQYF
>TRBD2|-|TRBJ2-5|TRBV11-1
TGTGCCAGCAGGGCTAGCGGGAGGGCGGGGGAGACCCAGTACTTC
CASRASGRAGETQYF
>TRBD1|-|TRBJ1-1|TRBV7-2
TGTGCCAGCGCGGGACAGTTGAACACTGAAGCTTTCTTT
CASAGQLNTEAFF
>TRBD1|-|TRBJ2-1|TRBV7-9
TGTGCCAGCAGCCGGGCCCCGGGACAGGGGAGGAATGAGCAGTTCTTC
CASSRAPGQGRNEQFF
>-|-|TRBJ2-1|TRBV19
TGTGCCAGTAGTATTTTCAGGGCCTCCTACAATGAGCAGTTCTTC
CASSIFRASYNEQFF
>-|once|TRBJ2-7|TRBV18
TGTGCCAGCTCACCCAGGACAGTCTCCTACGAGCAGTACTTC
CASSPRTVSYEQYF
>-|-|TRBJ1-3|TRBV2
TGTGCCAGCAACCAAGACTCTGGAAACACCATATATTTT
CASNQDSGNTIYF
>-|-|TRBJ1-2|TRBV7-6
TGTGCCAGCAGCCCCGGCACCGTCGGTAACTATGGCTACACCTTC
CASSPGTVGNYGYTF
>-|few|TRBJ2-2|TRBV7-3
TGTGCCAGCAGCTTAAGGGGGACCGGGGAGCTGTTTTTT
CASSLRGTGELFF
>TRBD2|-|TRBJ2-7|TRBV7-8
TGTGCCAGCAGAATGTTGGCGGGAGGGCCCTACGAGCAGTACTTC
CASRMLAGGPYEQYF
>-|-|TRBJ2-7|TRBV7-9
TGTGCCAGCAGCTTCCCGACAGCCTCATACGAGCAGTACTTC
CASSFPTASYEQYF
>-|-|TRBJ2-2|TRBV6-6
TGTGCCAGCAGTTACGTCACAGGGACTCTCACCGGGGAGCTGTTTTTT
CASSYVTGTLTGELFF
>-|-|TRBJ2-1|TRBV19
TGTGCCAGTAGTATAGATGCAACTACACCCTACAATGAGCAGTTCTTC
CASSIDATTPYNEQFF
>-|-|TRBJ2-1|TRBV4-2
TGTGCCAGCAGCCCACCCGAAACTCTCCCCCGGTTCTTC
CASSPPETLPRFF
>-|-|TRBJ2-2|TRBV7-3
TGTGCCAGCAGCACCCTAGGGGCCGGGGAGCTGTTTTTT
CASSTLGAGELFF
>TRBD1|-|TRBJ2-3|TRBV13
TGTGCCAGCAGCCTCGGGACAGGGGGCAGGGACGGTACGCAGTATTTT
CASSLGTGGRDGTQYF
>-|once|TRBJ2-2|TRBV28
TGTGCCAGCAGTTCCCCGGCCCCGAATGCCGGGGAGCTGTTTTTT
CASSSPAPNAGELFF
>-|-|TRBJ2-7|TRBV2
TGTGCCAGCAGTGTGGGCCAGCTGTGGGAGCAGTACTTC
CASSVGQLWEQYF
>TRBD2|-|TRBJ2-3|TRBV5-4
TGTGCCAGCAGCTTGGTGCTAGCGGGCACAGATACGCAGTATTTT
CASSLVLAGTDTQYF
>TRBD1|-|TRBJ1-2|TRBV5-1
TGCGCCAGCAGCTCCCTATACGGGACAGGGGATGGCTACACCTTC
CASSSLYGTGDGYTF
>TRBD2|-|TRBJ2-1|TRBV7-8
TGTGCCAGCAGCTTACGGACTAGCGGGAGGGGGCGTGAGCAGTTCTTC
CASSLRTSGRGREQFF
>-|-|TRBJ2-7|TRBV6-6
TGTGCCAGCAGTTACGGCGGGCCCGGAGAGCAGTACTTC
CASSYGGPGEQYF
>-|-|TRBJ1-1|TRBV19
TGTGCCAGTAGAGTCGCCCCCGTAGGCACTGAAGCTTTCTTT
CASRVAPVGTEAFF
>TRBD1|few|TRBJ1-1|TRBV15
TGTGCCACCAGCAGGCTGGGACAGGGGAACACTGAAGCTTTCTTT
CATSRLGQGNTEAFF
>-|-|TRBJ2-2|TRBV28
TGTGCCAGCAGTAATAGCGGGAACACCGGGGAGCTGTTTTTT
CASSNSGNTGELFF
>-|-|TRBJ2-1|TRBV7-9
TGTGCCAGCAGCCGGCGGCTTCCTGAGCAGTTCTTC
CASSRRLPEQFF
>TRBD1|-|TRBJ1-5|TRBV5-1
TGCGCCAGCAGTTGGACAGGACATAGCAATCAGCCCCAGCATTTT
CASSWTGHSNQPQHF
>TRBD1|once|TRBJ1-4|TRBV28
TGTGCCAGCAGTTCCCGGACAGGGGGCTTGGGTGAAAAACTGTTTTTT
CASSSRTGGLGEKLFF
>TRBD1|-|TRBJ2-7|TRBV28
TGTGCCAGCAGGTGGGGACAGAGTTACGAGCAGTACTTC
CASRWGQSYEQYF
>-|-|TRBJ2-6|TRBV18
TGTGCCAGCTCACCACAGAACTCTGGGGCCAACGTCCTGACTTTC
CASSPQNSGANVLTF
>TRBD2|-|TRBJ2-5|TRBV6-6
TGTGCCAGCAGTTACCAGCGGGGGGCAGGCCAAGAGACCCAGTACTTC
CASSYQRGAGQETQYF
>TRBD2|-|TRBJ2-7|TRBV5-6
TGTGCCAGCAGCTTGGGGCCGGCTAGCGGGAGAAGGGGAGAGCAGTACTTC
CASSLGPASGRRGEQYF
>-|once|TRBJ2-7|TRBV7-8
TGTGCCAGCAGCTTGATGACCTACGAGCAGTACTTC
CASSLMTYEQYF
>TRBD2|-|TRBJ2-3|TRBV7-9
TGTGCCAGCAGCTTAGATGGTAGCGGGGCCCCTGCAGATACGCAGTATTTT
CASSLDGSGAPADTQYF
>-|-|TRBJ1-1|TRBV5-1
TGCGCCAGCCAGACCGGGACTGGGAACACTGAAGCTTTCTTT
CASQTGTGNTEAFF
>-|-|TRBJ2-1|TRBV6-1
TGTGCCAGCAGTGACCCCCGGCGGGGTCAGGGCAATGAGCAGTTCTTC
CASSDPRRGQGNEQFF
>TRBD2|once|TRBJ2-1|TRBV5-1
TGCGCCAGCAGCTTGGGCCTAGCGGATTACAATGAGCAGTTCTTC
CASSLGLADYNEQFF
>TRBD1|-|TRBJ2-2|TRBV5-4
TGTGCCAGCAGCGCAACCGCTGAGCTGGTGACAGGGGGCGGGCTGTTTTTT
CASSATAELVTGGGLFF
>-|-|TRBJ2-7|TRBV9
TGTGCCAGCAGCCCCGGTGGTAGCCCCTATGCCGAGCAGTACTTC
CASSPGGSPYAEQYF